This T cell receptor beta chain was observed in a study of CD8+CD57+ T cells in acquired aplastic anemia. TCR beta VDJ and CDR3 were profiled, and genomic DNA was the template. TCRdb reanalysed the reads using MiXCR and keeps one entry per CDR3 protein. The sample lists just over 400,000 distinct CDR3 sequences; 65% to 75% were seen once. This clonotype was sampled from a human donor in good health, serving as a control. Material for sequencing was sorted CD4+, CD8+, or CD8+CD57+ T cells (not recorded which) from PBMCs.

The CDR3 DNA is TGTGCCACCAGCGGAAGACTCAGCTACGAGCAGTACTTC. Amino acids: CATSGRLSYEQYF. This chain connects TRBV15 to TRBJ2-7; D is unresolved. The CDR3 spans 13 residues. The V end was cut by 5 bases, the J end by 3 bases, with 11 bases between. Germline-derived CDR1 and CDR2 are LNHNV and YYDKDF (reference sequence).